Listed below are T cell receptor beta chains from one sample, sequenced in a study of cytomegalovirus exposure and HLA in healthy donors. Here immunoSEQ multiplex PCR was the method, and the copy in TCRdb shows in-frame clones only, minus some. The data contain about 120,000 clones, under 90% of them singletons. The specimen sequenced was PBMCs. Receptors originate from a female donor in good health and CMV-seropositive. Each CDR3 is given with its conserved first and last residue. D genes are given only for firm matches. Expanded clones get a size class; other rows say once, few or many, or leave the size out.

CDR3nt,CDR3aa,abundance,j_gene,d_gene,v_gene
TGTGCCAGCAGCCCTAGACTCTTGGACACTGAAGCTTTCTTT,CASSPRLLDTEAFF,NA,TRBJ1-1,NA,TRBV4-2
TGTGCCAGCAGACGGGACACCGGGGAGCTGTTTTTT,CASRRDTGELFF,NA,TRBJ2-2,NA,TRBV9
TGTGCCAGCAGCCGGGACAGCGAAAATCAGCCCCAGCATTTT,CASSRDSENQPQHF,NA,TRBJ1-5,TRBD1,TRBV5-4
TGTGCCAGCAGACGGGGGGTGCTGGGCACTGAAGCTTTCTTT,CASRRGVLGTEAFF,NA,TRBJ1-1,NA,TRBV27
TGTGCCAGCAGCGTGGGGCCTAGCACAGATACGCAGTATTTT,CASSVGPSTDTQYF,NA,TRBJ2-3,NA,TRBV7-7
TGTGCCTGGACAAGGGGGGGCCCCCACACCTTC,CAWTRGGPHTF,NA,TRBJ1-2,NA,TRBV30
TGTGCCAGTAGGAACTTAGCGGGTCCCCGGGGCGAGCAGTACTTC,CASRNLAGPRGEQYF,NA,TRBJ2-7,TRBD2,TRBV19
TGTGCCACAAATAACAGGGGGGCGAACTATGGCTACACCTTC,CATNNRGANYGYTF,NA,TRBJ1-2,TRBD1,TRBV19
TGCGCCAGCAGCCTCCAGGACAGGAACAATGAGCAGTTCTTC,CASSLQDRNNEQFF,NA,TRBJ2-1,TRBD1,TRBV5-1
TGCGCCAGCGGCCAGTTTCACAACTATGGCTACACCTTC,CASGQFHNYGYTF,NA,TRBJ1-2,NA,TRBV5-1
TGTGCCAGCAGTGACAGGAAAGCTTTCTTT,CASSDRKAFF,few,TRBJ1-1,NA,TRBV6-5
TGTGCCACCAGCAGAAGGCTAGCGGGGCTCGGCACAGGGGAGCTGTTTTTT,CATSRRLAGLGTGELFF,NA,TRBJ2-2,TRBD2,TRBV15
TGCGCCAGCAGCTTGGGAGGGGGATCCTACAATGAGCAGTTCTTC,CASSLGGGSYNEQFF,NA,TRBJ2-1,NA,TRBV5-1
TGCGCCAGCAGCCAAGAGAGGGGAGGGACTAGGGACAATGAGCAGTTCTTC,CASSQERGGTRDNEQFF,NA,TRBJ2-1,TRBD2,TRBV4-1
TGTGCCACCCCAGCTTGGGTGCGGGACGGAAACGAGCAGTACTTC,CATPAWVRDGNEQYF,once,TRBJ2-7,NA,TRBV5-4
TGTGCCAGCTCCACTCCGGGAAGGGCGGACACCATATATTTT,CASSTPGRADTIYF,NA,TRBJ1-3,NA,TRBV27
TGTGCCAGCAGGGGGACTAGCGTCCCAACTACGAACTACGAGCAGTACTTC,CASRGTSVPTTNYEQYF,once,TRBJ2-7,TRBD2,TRBV2
TGTGCCAGCAGCCCCGAGGCGGGGGGCACAGATACGCAGTATTTT,CASSPEAGGTDTQYF,NA,TRBJ2-3,TRBD2,TRBV7-2
TGTGCCAGCAGTGCAACAGAGTCCTACGAGCAGTACTTC,CASSATESYEQYF,NA,TRBJ2-7,NA,TRBV6-1
TGTGCCAGCAGTCTAGCGGGGGTTTTACAAGAGACCCAGTACTTC,CASSLAGVLQETQYF,NA,TRBJ2-5,TRBD2,TRBV28
TGTGCCAGCAGTTGGGGGGGTGGTACTGAAAAACTGTTTTTT,CASSWGGGTEKLFF,NA,TRBJ1-4,NA,TRBV28
TGTGCCAGCAGCCAGGATAGCAATCAGCCCCAGCATTTT,CASSQDSNQPQHF,few,TRBJ1-5,NA,TRBV2
TGTGCCTGGAGTGTACTGATCGGTGGGCGGGGCACCTACGAGCAGTACTTC,CAWSVLIGGRGTYEQYF,NA,TRBJ2-7,NA,TRBV30
TGCGCCAGCACCTCTGACAGTACCAAATACGAGCAGTACTTC,CASTSDSTKYEQYF,once,TRBJ2-7,NA,TRBV5-1
TGCGCCAGCAGCGATAACAGGGGGAGTACTGAAGCTTTCTTT,CASSDNRGSTEAFF,NA,TRBJ1-1,TRBD1,TRBV5-1
TGTGCCAGCAGCAAAGGACAGACATACCAAGAGACCCAGTACTTC,CASSKGQTYQETQYF,NA,TRBJ2-5,NA,TRBV11-2
TGTGCCAGCAGTTCTCGGGAGGGTGGGGAGACCCAGTACTTC,CASSSREGGETQYF,NA,TRBJ2-5,TRBD2,TRBV27
TGTGCCAGCAGCTTAAATGGGGCCGGGAACACTGAAGCTTTCTTT,CASSLNGAGNTEAFF,NA,TRBJ1-1,NA,TRBV7-3
TGTGCCAGCAGTGCGGAGGGTGAGGGGGCCAACGTCCTGACTTTC,CASSAEGEGANVLTF,few,TRBJ2-6,NA,TRBV2
TGTGCCAGCAGCCCCGCGGGCAGGGGTGGTACTGGGGCCAACGTCCTGACTTTC,CASSPAGRGGTGANVLTF,NA,TRBJ2-6,NA,TRBV5-4
TGTGCCAGCAGCTTTTACGCAGGGGGTCCGTCACCCCTCCACTTT,CASSFYAGGPSPLHF,NA,TRBJ1-6,TRBD1,TRBV5-4
TGTGCCAGCAGCAAAAATCTAGCCAGAGCCGAAAAACTGTTTTTT,CASSKNLARAEKLFF,NA,TRBJ1-4,NA,TRBV21-1
TGTGCCAGCAGCTCCGGGTCCCCTTCCTCCGAGCAGTACTTC,CASSSGSPSSEQYF,NA,TRBJ2-7,NA,TRBV7-3
TGTGCCAGTAGTATGGGTTCAGGGTACTATGGCTACACCTTC,CASSMGSGYYGYTF,once,TRBJ1-2,NA,TRBV19
TGTGCCAGCAGCCTTAATCAGGGGGGGAACACTGAAGCTTTCTTT,CASSLNQGGNTEAFF,NA,TRBJ1-1,TRBD1,TRBV7-2
TGTGCCAGCAGTCCCGACTTCTCTGGGGCCAACGTCCTGACTTTC,CASSPDFSGANVLTF,NA,TRBJ2-6,NA,TRBV2
TGTGCCAGCAGCGTTGGGACAGCGAACACCGGGGAGCTGTTTTTT,CASSVGTANTGELFF,NA,TRBJ2-2,TRBD1,TRBV9
TGTGCCAGCAGGGTACTAGCGGGGGTTAACGAGCAGTACTTC,CASRVLAGVNEQYF,NA,TRBJ2-7,TRBD2,TRBV2
TGTGCCAGCAGCTTGGATTTTGGCGGCTACACCTTC,CASSLDFGGYTF,NA,TRBJ1-2,NA,TRBV5-6
TGTGCCAGCAGCTTAGGATTAGGAGGGAATAGCTACACCTTC,CASSLGLGGNSYTF,NA,TRBJ1-2,NA,TRBV11-2
TGTGCCAGTAGTACCCCCCCCGGGGGGGCCCCGAACACTGAAGCTTTCTTT,CASSTPPGGAPNTEAFF,NA,TRBJ1-1,NA,TRBV19
TGTGCCAGCAGCTTAGTGGGGCCTGAGCAGTTCTTC,CASSLVGPEQFF,NA,TRBJ2-1,NA,TRBV7-9
TGTGCCAGCTCCAAACAGGGGTACACCGGGGAGCTGTTTTTT,CASSKQGYTGELFF,NA,TRBJ2-2,TRBD1,TRBV7-3
TGTGCCAGCCAGGGGATTGCCTACGAGCAGTACTTC,CASQGIAYEQYF,NA,TRBJ2-7,NA,TRBV11-2
TGCGCCAGCAGCCCGGACAGGCCCCCCAATGAAAAACTGTTTTTT,CASSPDRPPNEKLFF,NA,TRBJ1-4,TRBD1,TRBV5-1
TGCGCCAGCAGCCTCGAGGGGGGCGGGGGGGCCCCCTACGAGCAGTACTTC,CASSLEGGGGAPYEQYF,few,TRBJ2-7,TRBD2,TRBV4-3
TGTGCCAGCAGCCCCGGGGTAGCGGGGTCAGATACGCAGTATTTT,CASSPGVAGSDTQYF,NA,TRBJ2-3,TRBD2,TRBV14
TGTGCCAGCAGTAAGGTCCTGCGGGAGGGCAATGGTTCACCCCTCCACTTT,CASSKVLREGNGSPLHF,few,TRBJ1-6,NA,TRBV7-2
TGTGCCAGCTCCCAGGGACAGGGGTCCTACGAGCAGTACTTC,CASSQGQGSYEQYF,NA,TRBJ2-7,TRBD1,TRBV18
TGCAGCGTCGCTGACAGGGAATCGTATGGCTACACCTTC,CSVADRESYGYTF,once,TRBJ1-2,TRBD1,TRBV29-1
TGCGCCAGCACCCCGATGGGACAGGCTGGGGCCAACGTCCTGACTTTC,CASTPMGQAGANVLTF,NA,TRBJ2-6,TRBD1,TRBV23-1
TGTGCCAGCAGCCGGGGTAAGGAGAGGCTGTTTTTT,CASSRGKERLFF,few,TRBJ1-4,NA,TRBV2
TGTGCCAGCTCACCACTCAGGACAGGGAGGGAGACCCAGTACTTC,CASSPLRTGRETQYF,NA,TRBJ2-5,TRBD1,TRBV18
TGTGCCAGCAGCCAAAGGCGACTAGCGGGGGACTACAATGAGCAGTTCTTC,CASSQRRLAGDYNEQFF,few,TRBJ2-1,TRBD2,TRBV7-9
TGCGCCAGCAGCCAAGGGGACAGGGCTGAAAACATTCAGTACTTC,CASSQGDRAENIQYF,NA,TRBJ2-4,TRBD1,TRBV4-3